The 21 T cell receptor beta chains given below trace back to one sample, sequenced in a study of blood T cell repertoires in COVID-19. Libraries were prepared by immunoSEQ multiplex PCR; TCRdb keeps only in-frame clonotypes and omits some of them. The sample includes approximately 170,000 clones, 82% of them seen just once. Sequencing used peripheral blood. The receptors were gathered from a woman older than 75 with active or convalescent COVID-19.

This chain joins TRBV24-1 and TRBJ2-3, with TRBD2 identical over 8 bases. J lost 3 bases, V lost 4 bases, and 11 bases had no gene match. Looked up from germline, CDR1 is KGHDR and CDR2 is SFDVKD. This CDR3 is 17 amino acids long. In nucleotides, the CDR3 is TGTGCCACCAGTGAATCGGCCGCGGGAGGTGGGACAGATACGCAGTATTTT. Residues: CATSESAAGGGTDTQYF.

The chain couples TRBV5-1 to TRBJ2-7; 10 bases fit TRBD1. V was pared by 4 bases and J by 4 bases, with 5 bases of the junction left unmatched. The germline V gene encodes CDR1 SGHRS and CDR2 YFSETQ. This CDR3 comprises 14 residues. For the CDR3, the DNA is TGCGCCAGCAGCCACGGGACAGGGGATTACGAGCAGTACTTC. Encoded protein: CASSHGTGDYEQYF.

The rearrangement joins TRBV5-1 to TRBJ2-3, with TRBD1 as a possible D gene (8 bases). Trimming stripped 1 base from V and 4 bases from J, with 13 bases between. Germline lookup yields CDR1 SGHRS and CDR2 YFSETQ. This CDR3 comprises 15 residues. The CDR3 sequence: CASSLSTGGADTQYF. In DNA form, the CDR3 reads TGCGCCAGCAGCTTGTCTACAGGGGGGGCAGATACGCAGTATTTT.

The rearrangement uses TRBV6-5 and TRBJ1-2, with D unresolved. This CDR3 comprises 11 residues. Trimming stripped 4 bases from V and 4 bases from J, with 4 bases between. Germline V gene sequence: CDR1 MNHEY, CDR2 SVGAGI. The CDR3: CASSSLYGYTF. CDR3 nucleotide sequence: TGTGCCAGCAGTTCCCTCTATGGCTACACCTTC.

This sequence joins TRBV6-2 or TRBV6-3 and TRBJ2-1; TRBD2 aligns across 10 bases. CDR1 MNHEY and CDR2 SVGEGT come from the germline V gene. J was trimmed by 9 bases and V by 2 bases; bases with no gene match: 7. The CDR3 contains 15 residues. In DNA, the CDR3 is TGTGCCAGCAGTTACAAGGGGAGGACTAGCGGTGAGCAGTTCTTC. It encodes CASSYKGRTSGEQFF.

The chain recombines TRBV28 with TRBJ2-6, with TRBD1 matching over 8 bases. J lost 3 bases, V lost 3 bases, and 4 bases had no gene match. The CDR3 sequence is 16 residues long. Germline loops: CDR1 MDHEN, CDR2 SYDVKM. The CDR3 DNA sequence: TGTGCCAGCAGTTTCCAGGGGGCGGGTGGGGCCAACGTCCTGACTTTC. It is translated as CASSFQGAGGANVLTF.

This clone was detected once. J is TRBJ2-7 and V is TRBV18, with TRBD1 identical over 10 bases. V dropped 4 bases and J dropped 3; count of bases not matched to a gene: 6. Germline V gene sequence: CDR1 KGHSH, CDR2 LQKENI. The CDR3 consists of 15 residues. The CDR3 spells CASSRRTGGNYEQYF. CDR3 coding DNA: TGTGCCAGCTCACGTCGGACAGGGGGGAACTACGAGCAGTACTTC.

The chain couples TRBV6-4 to TRBJ2-1; D is unclear. The CDR3 has 14 amino acids. The V and J ends lost 2 bases and 7 bases respectively, with 12 bases between them. Germline CDR1 reads MRHNA; CDR2 reads SNTAGT. The CDR3 region has the DNA TGTGCCAGCAGTGACCCGGCGGCAGCGAATGAGCAGTTCTTC. Amino acid sequence: CASSDPAAANEQFF.

This rearrangement joins TRBV27 to TRBJ1-1, with 8 bases lining up with TRBD1. V trimming: 6 bases; J trimming: 2 bases; junction bases outside the gene matches: 5. This CDR3 is 14 amino acids long. The germline gives CDR1 MNHEY, CDR2 SMNVEV (reference sequence). The CDR3 coding sequence is TGTGCCAGCAGCCGAACAGGGGGTAACACTGAAGCTTTCTTT. Amino acids: CASSRTGGNTEAFF.

The sample holds a few counts of this clone. The chain carries TRBV6-5 and TRBJ1-4, with 7 bases matching TRBD1. Germline-derived CDR1 and CDR2 are MNHEY and SVGAGI. The V segment lost 6 bases and the J segment 5 bases; nucleotides outside the gene matches: 9. The CDR3 is made up of 15 amino acids. The CDR3 here is CASSPTQGKNEKLFF. In DNA, the CDR3 is TGTGCCAGCAGCCCCACACAGGGGAAAAATGAAAAACTGTTTTTT.

The chain has TRBV3-1 (or the pseudogene TRBV3-2) and TRBJ1-1; 11 bases align to TRBD1. The CDR3 loop spans 14 amino acids. The germline CDR1 and CDR2 sequences are LGHDT and YNNKEL (reference sequence). Trimming removed 4 bases from V and 3 bases from J; junction bases left unmatched: 1. CDR3 bases: TGTGCCAGCAGCCGGGGACAGGGGGACACTGAAGCTTTCTTT. Translated, it gives CASSRGQGDTEAFF.

J is TRBJ1-1 and V is TRBV19; D is unclear. Trimming cost V 2 bases and J 3 bases, with 16 bases left between them. The CDR3 loop spans 16 amino acids. Germline V gives CDR1 LNHDA, CDR2 SQIVND (reference sequence). In DNA, the CDR3 is TGTGCCAGTAGTATAACCGGGAGGGTTTCGGACACTGAAGCTTTCTTT. It translates to CASSITGRVSDTEAFF.

The rearrangement links TRBV4-2 to TRBJ1-5; tentatively, D is TRBD1 (5 bases). The V end lost 0 bases, the J end lost 2 bases, and 14 bases lay between the germline ends. Looked up from germline, CDR1 is LGHNA and CDR2 is YNFKEQ. The CDR3 length is 17 residues. The CDR3 sequence: CASSQDPRGGGNQPQHF. The CDR3 DNA reads TGTGCCAGCAGCCAAGATCCTCGGGGGGGTGGCAATCAGCCCCAGCATTTT.

The J gene is TRBJ2-7, the V gene TRBV6-1; TRBD1 matches 9 bases. Germline CDR1 is MNHNS and CDR2 is SASEGT. J gave up 6 bases and V 4 bases, and 13 bases lay outside the gene matches. CDR3 size: 16 residues. This CDR3 is CASSATVPGQGGEQYF. For the CDR3, the DNA is TGTGCCAGCAGTGCCACTGTCCCGGGACAGGGCGGCGAGCAGTACTTC.

The chain joins TRBV5-4 to TRBJ2-1; 14 nucleotides agree with TRBD2. The CDR3 runs to 15 residues. Germline assignment: CDR1 SGHNT and CDR2 YYREEE (reference sequence). V gave up 4 bases and J gave up 5 bases; unmatched junction bases: 2. The CDR3 sequence: CASSAGLAGDNEQFF. CDR3 DNA sequence: TGTGCCAGCAGCGCGGGACTAGCGGGAGACAATGAGCAGTTCTTC. Full variable domain (outside the CDR3, taken from reference TRBV5-4 and TRBJ2-1): ETGVTQSPTHLIKTRGQQVTLRCSSQSGHNTVSWYQQALGQGPQFIFQYYREEENGRGNFPPRFSGLQFPNYSSELNVNALELDDSALYLCASSAGLAGDNEQFFGPGTRLTVL.

This chain links TRBV5-1 with TRBJ2-7, with 10 bases identical to TRBD1. Trimming at V came to 7 bases and at J to 0 bases, leaving 1 base not matched to a gene. The CDR3 contains 13 residues. Germline CDR1 reads SGHRS; CDR2 reads YFSETQ. The CDR3 DNA reads as TGCGCCAGCGGGGACAGGGGCTCCTACGAGCAGTACTTC. Protein product: CASGDRGSYEQYF.

The V call is TRBV19, the J call TRBJ2-7; 14 positions agree with TRBD2. The CDR3 totals 13 residues. Trimming removed 7 bases from V and 5 bases from J; junction bases left unmatched: 1. Germline V gene lookup returns CDR1 LNHDA and CDR2 SQIVND (reference sequence). Here the CDR3 reads CASTGLAGDEQYF. The CDR3 nucleotides read TGTGCCAGTACGGGACTAGCGGGAGACGAGCAGTACTTC.

The J gene is TRBJ2-3, the V gene TRBV7-3; 7 nucleotides line up with TRBD2. Germline V gives CDR1 SGHTA, CDR2 FQGTGA. The CDR3 consists of 15 residues. The V segment lost 2 bases and the J segment 3 bases; nucleotides outside the gene matches: 5. CDR3 sequence: CASSLRTSVTDTQYF. The CDR3 coding sequence is TGTGCCAGCAGCTTACGAACTAGCGTGACAGATACGCAGTATTTT. Supplemented by reference TRBV7-3 and TRBJ2-3, the full variable domain reads GAGVSQTPSNKVTEKGKYVELRCDPISGHTALYWYRQSLGQGPEFLIYFQGTGAADDSGLPNDRFFAVRPEGSVSTLKIQRTERGDSAVYLCASSLRTSVTDTQYFGPGTRLTVL.

This clone was counted once. This chain uses TRBV18 with TRBJ1-1; no definite D call. This CDR3 has 14 amino acids. V lost 3 bases to trimming and J lost 1 base, with 9 bases between them. Germline assignment: CDR1 KGHSH and CDR2 LQKENI. As DNA, the CDR3 is TGTGCCAGCTCACCTCAGGCCCGGAACACTGAAGCTTTCTTT. It yields the protein CASSPQARNTEAFF.

This clone was recorded once. This rearrangement joins TRBV5-1 to TRBJ2-3, with 8 positions matching TRBD1. Germline V gives CDR1 SGHRS, CDR2 YFSETQ. After removal of 4 bases from V and 7 bases from J, the junction contained 11 bases not matched to a gene. This CDR3 spans 15 amino acids. This CDR3 is CASSEQGERAYTQYF. CDR3 coding DNA: TGCGCCAGCAGCGAACAGGGGGAGCGTGCGTATACGCAGTATTTT.

On this clone itself: One end of the junction does not line up with germline, which may come from a read error. The chain is built from TRBV20-1 and TRBJ1-2, with 9 positions matching TRBD1. The germline V gene encodes CDR1 DFQATT and CDR2 SNEGSKA (reference sequence). This CDR3 has 11 amino acids. The CDR3 nucleotides are TGCAGTGCTAGATCCGGGACAGGGTCCATCTTC. It specifies CSARSGTGSIF.